This TCR beta chain was captured by sequencing in a study of tumor and adjacent non-tumor tissue in lung cancer. The library came from three nested PCR rounds adapted from ARM-PCR protocols. TCRdb fed the multiplex PCR reads into MiXCR, producing one record per CDR3 protein. Of 40,000 to 50,000 distinct CDR3 sequences in the sample, 55% to 65% were seen once. No cell sorting was done before RNA was extracted from the tissue. This non-tumor lung sample came from over 3 cm beyond the tumor edge. Newly diagnosed lung cancer patients had thoracic surgery in China, August–late 2014, without prior chemotherapy. There are 17 residues in the CDR3. Germline V gene lookup returns CDR1 MNHNS and CDR2 SASEGT. Comments on this clonotype: Compared with germline, one end of the junction differs, possibly owing to a read error.

The chain combines TRBV6-1 with TRBJ2-2; D is possibly TRBD2 (7 bases). This TCR was sampled from a woman aged 70 to 79 with non-small cell lung cancer. Specimen: distant non-tumor lung tissue. CDR3 bases: TGTTCCAGCAGCAGAACGCAGGGGAGGGTAAACACCGGGAAGCTGTTTTTT. It translates to CSSSRTQGRVNTGKLFF.